Listed below are T cell receptor beta chains from one sample, sequenced in a study of blood T cell repertoires in COVID-19. The table came from immunoSEQ multiplex PCR; TCRdb's copy has only in-frame clones and leaves some out. The data show 280,000 or so clones, approximately 83% seen once. The sequencing input was PBMCs or T cells enriched from blood (not recorded which). The receptor source for this set is a man aged 30-40 years who had recovered from COVID-19. CDR3s leave out the opening cysteine and the closing phenylalanine or tryptophan. Where a row states a size, it is once, few, many or the class of an expanded clone; other rows omit it.

TRBJ1-4 TRBV18 NA ASSEQGLGTNEKLF
TRBJ2-2 TRBV29-1 NA SVGQIPGELF
TRBJ1-1 TRBV18 NA ASSPQRQPNTEAF
TRBJ2-7 TRBV6-1 NA ASSEITRGPEQY
TRBJ1-1 TRBV10-3 NA AISEETEAF
TRBJ1-2 TRBV30 NA AWSRGGGYT
TRBJ1-1 TRBV19 once ASSIGRNTEAF
TRBJ1-2 TRBV6-2/TRBV6-3 NA ASSYLETGGGYT
TRBJ1-6 TRBV5-5 NA ASSQGSLNNSPLH
TRBJ2-3 TRBV4-2 NA ASSQDGWRGVTSTDTQY